This TCR beta chain came from a study of blood T cell repertoires in COVID-19. TCRdb keeps only in-frame clones here, not all; method: immunoSEQ multiplex PCR. The sample lists 250,000 or so clones, 70% to 85% occurring once. The CDR3 covers 17 residues. V dropped 5 bases and J dropped 4; count of bases not matched to a gene: 11. Germline CDR1 is SGHNT and CDR2 is YENEEA. The rearrangement uses TRBV11-3 and TRBJ1-4, with 9 bases lining up with TRBD1. The source material was peripheral blood. This clonotype was sampled from a woman of 80 years or more with acute or convalescent COVID-19. CDR3 nucleotide sequence: TGTGCCAGCAGCCCGAGGGTCCGGACAGGGGTTAATGAAAAACTGTTTTTT. Translating it yields CASSPRVRTGVNEKLFF.